This T cell receptor (beta chain) was sequenced for a study of OX40 agonist ivuxolimab in advanced cancers. Background on the study: The eligibility criteria allowed prior anti-PD-1, anti-PD-L1 or anti-CTLA-4 therapy, and 40% had some. Study-wide points: Certain nonresponders additionally had low normalized T-cell clonal expansion. The study found among the lowest clonal expansion in partial responders at 0.1-3.0 mg/kg.

The protocol was immunoSEQ multiplex PCR, while the TCRdb copy is restricted to in-frame clones and leaves out a portion. In the table there are some 60,000 clones, 65% to 85% of which are singletons. Concerning this clone itself: Its matching antigen is unknown.

The CDR3 runs 13 residues. Looked up from germline, CDR1 is SGHTA and CDR2 is FQGNSA. Trimming removed 3 bases at V and 3 bases at J, with 6 bases between. Sequences were derived from CD4+ or CD8+ T cells sorted from blood, sampled in a trial of the OX40 agonist ivuxolimab. This TCR was sampled from an adult with an advanced solid tumor such as melanoma, head and neck, liver or kidney cancer. V usage is TRBV7-2 and J usage is TRBJ1-5; D gene unclear. The chain's CDR3 is CASSFQDNQPQHF. CDR3 coding DNA: TGTGCCAGCAGCTTCCAGGACAATCAGCCCCAGCATTTT.